This TCR beta chain is drawn from a study of blood T cell repertoires in COVID-19. TCRdb's table, derived via immunoSEQ multiplex PCR, lists solely in-frame clones and lacks some. Among under 350,000 clones listed, around nine tenths were seen once. Germline V gene data show CDR1 as SGHDT and CDR2 as YYEEEE. V lost 4 bases to trimming and J lost 4 bases, with 20 bases between them. The length of the CDR3 is 16 residues. What was sequenced was PBMCs or T cells enriched from blood (not recorded which). The sequence was obtained from a woman between 18 and 30 years old who had recovered from COVID-19. V and J are TRBV5-6 and TRBJ1-2; D ambiguous. CDR3 sequence: CASSPVLRRLSYGYTF. Here the CDR3 DNA reads TGTGCCAGCAGCCCGGTCCTGAGACGACTTTCCTATGGCTACACCTTC.